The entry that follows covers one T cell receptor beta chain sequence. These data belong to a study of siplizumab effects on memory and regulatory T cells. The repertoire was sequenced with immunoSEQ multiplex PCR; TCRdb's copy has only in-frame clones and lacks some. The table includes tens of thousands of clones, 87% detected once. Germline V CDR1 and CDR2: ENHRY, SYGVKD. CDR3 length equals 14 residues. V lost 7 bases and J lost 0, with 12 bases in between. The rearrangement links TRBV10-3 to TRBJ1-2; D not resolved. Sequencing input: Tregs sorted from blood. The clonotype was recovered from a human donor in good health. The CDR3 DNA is TGTGCCATCACCGAAGGGCCAGCTAACTATGGCTACACCTTC. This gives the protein CAITEGPANYGYTF.